This T cell receptor (beta chain) is from a study of T cells in pancreatic ductal adenocarcinoma (dated by TCRdb to 2015 to 2018). Notes on the research overall: The work assessed suppressive cells as well as CD8+ T cells infiltrating resected pancreatic ductal adenocarcinoma, measuring their numbers, locations, and properties, in order to shed light on the adaptive T-cell response that occurs naturally. The research as a whole found: Comparisons of clonality between tumor and blood may be biased because tumors are enriched in CD45RO+ effector T cells rather than naive T cells, which biases the comparison toward lower diversity. T-cell clonality did not differ significantly between tumor and blood, with mean clonality approximately 0.11 in tumors and around 0.069 in blood. Because inoperable disease is present at presentation in most pancreatic cancer patients, the resected cohort was biased toward the minority with early-stage disease. More total productive templates and 6 to 9-fold more unique clonotypes were found in blood samples than in tumor samples.

The immunoSEQ hsTCRB kit was used to amplify TCR beta CDR3 regions from genomic DNA. An Illumina HiSeq system was used for high-throughput TRB CDR3 sequencing. In the paper's pipeline: The immunoSEQ software was used to analyze the sequencing reads, and any nonproductive sequences containing premature stops or frame-shifts were left out. To calculate repertoire clonality, Shannon entropy was normalized by log2 of the number of unique productive sequences, and that value was subtracted from one. TCRdb took over this immuneACCESS table, retaining in-frame rearrangements with V and J assigned. Such tables are incomplete; in checked studies, under half of the missing clones stem from an unresolved V gene, and the remainder is unexplained. D and trimming come from the DNA, and the V and J calls and clone size come from that table. The sample table holds thousands of clones, of which nearly 75% were seen once. The top ten clonotypes cover around 13% of the sample.

Selected pancreatic ductal adenocarcinoma patients had undergone surgery without neoadjuvant therapy. Resected tumor tissue was collected immediately after surgery into ice-cold media and a portion was flash frozen for DNA and RNA. The DNeasy Blood and Tissue Kit, with Proteinase K and RNase treatment, was used to extract genomic DNA from about seven PBMC specimens and nine or ten flash-frozen tumor specimens. A note on this clone: It has no known antigen specificity. The sample holds no much larger clone one base away, and base qualities are not on file.

In the germline V gene, CDR1 corresponds to SGHTA and CDR2 to FQGNSA. Taken from cysteine to phenylalanine, the CDR3 has 13 residues. The CDR3 DNA has 39 bases and is translated from base 1. V is pared back by 1 base and J by 6 bases, with 10 bases lying between the germline termini. The sample taken for sequencing was pancreatic tumor tissue. The chain was built from TRBV7-2 and TRBJ2-7, with the D gene not confidently named. This clonotype was sampled from a human donor with pancreatic ductal adenocarcinoma. The CDR3 region reads CASSLGPVGEQYF. DNA sequence: TGTGCCAGCAGCTTAGGGCCCGTTGGCGAGCAGTACTTC.